Listed below are T cell receptor beta chains from one sample, sequenced in a study of patients and donors after allogeneic stem cell transplantation. TCRdb itself ran the RT-PCR reads through MiXCR, one entry per CDR3 protein. Altogether about a million distinct CDR3 sequences are present, roughly 17% being singletons, with the ten largest covering roughly 6%. Source material: blood, either unsorted or a sorted T cell fraction (not recorded which). Every receptor here comes from a human donor who was either an allogeneic HSCT recipient or a stem cell or donor lymphocyte infusion donor (not recorded which). It is not recorded whose cells these are; they may come from a transplant donor. CDR3s include the opening cysteine and the closing phenylalanine or tryptophan. A D gene is named only where the DNA matches it firmly. The size entry is marked missing in some rows and otherwise reads once, few, many or a size class.

TRBJ2-3	TRBD1	TRBV29-1	many	CSVQQGGSTDTQYF	TGCAGCGTGCAACAGGGGGGATCCACAGATACGCAGTATTTT
TRBJ2-7	NA	TRBV7-3	few	CASSWTPTSSYEQYF	TGTGCCAGCAGCTGGACACCTACGAGCTCCTACGAGCAGTACTTC
TRBJ1-2	TRBD1	TRBV4-2	NA	CASSQPPTGTGRGYTF	TGTGCCAGCAGCCAACCACCAACTGGGACAGGACGGGGCTACACCTTC
TRBJ2-5	NA	TRBV7-8	NA	CASSPLMQETQYF	TGTGCCAGCAGCCCCCTAATGCAAGAGACCCAGTACTTC
TRBJ2-5	NA	TRBV7-2	few	CASSNQPGTIQETQYF	TGTGCCAGCAGCAACCAGCCAGGGACAATACAAGAGACCCAGTACTTC
TRBJ2-1	NA	TRBV11-2	many	CASSHSIHEQFF	TGTGCCAGCAGCCATAGTATCCATGAGCAGTTCTTC
TRBJ2-1	NA	TRBV6-2/TRBV6-3	NA	CASGKTDYLPNEQFF	TGTGCCAGCGGGAAGACGGACTATTTACCCAATGAGCAGTTCTTC
TRBJ2-2	NA	TRBV6-2/TRBV6-3	NA	CASSYRQPSNTGELFF	TGTGCCAGCAGTTATCGACAGCCGTCGAACACCGGGGAGCTGTTTTTT
TRBJ2-4	NA	TRBV4-3	NA	CASSQGGELGKNIQYF	TGCGCCAGCAGCCAAGGGGGGGAGTTAGGCAAAAACATTCAGTACTTC
TRBJ2-7	TRBD1	TRBV15	few	CATSRRGQGTLVTYEQYF	TGTGCCACCAGCAGGAGGGGACAGGGGACATTGGTAACCTACGAGCAGTACTTC
TRBJ1-1	NA	TRBV6-2/TRBV6-3	few	CASSYPEDGGRMNTEAFF	TGTGCCAGCAGTTACCCCGAAGACGGGGGCCGAATGAACACTGAAGCTTTCTTT
TRBJ1-2	NA	TRBV20-1	NA	CSGGAESGYTF	TGCAGTGGAGGTGCAGAGTCCGGCTACACCTTC
TRBJ2-7	NA	TRBV5-5	many	CASSLAHYEQYF	TGTGCCAGCAGCTTGGCCCACTACGAGCAGTACTTC
TRBJ2-5	NA	TRBV7-3	NA	CASSLTRKETQYF	TGTGCCAGCAGCTTAACGAGGAAAGAGACCCAGTACTTC
TRBJ1-2	NA	TRBV27	few	CASSLGPGVPDYGYTF	TGTGCCAGCAGTCTTGGCCCAGGGGTTCCTGACTATGGCTACACCTTC